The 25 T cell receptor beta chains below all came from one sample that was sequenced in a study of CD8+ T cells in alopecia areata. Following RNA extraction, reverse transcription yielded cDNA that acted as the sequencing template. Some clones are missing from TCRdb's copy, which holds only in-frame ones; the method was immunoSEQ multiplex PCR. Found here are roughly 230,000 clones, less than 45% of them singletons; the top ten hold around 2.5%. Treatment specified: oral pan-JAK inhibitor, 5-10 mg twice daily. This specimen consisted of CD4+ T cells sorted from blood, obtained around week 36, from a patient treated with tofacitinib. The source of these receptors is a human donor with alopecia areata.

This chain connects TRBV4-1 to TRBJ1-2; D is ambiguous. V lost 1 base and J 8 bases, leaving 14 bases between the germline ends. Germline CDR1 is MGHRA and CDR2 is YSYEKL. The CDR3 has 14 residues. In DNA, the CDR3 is TGCGCCAGCAGCCAAGTCATAAGGGTAGGAGGCTACACCTTC. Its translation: CASSQVIRVGGYTF.

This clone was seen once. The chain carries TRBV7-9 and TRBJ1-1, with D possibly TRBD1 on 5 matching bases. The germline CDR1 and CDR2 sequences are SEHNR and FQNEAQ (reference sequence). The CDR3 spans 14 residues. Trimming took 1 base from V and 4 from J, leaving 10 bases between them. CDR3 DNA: TGTGCCAGCAGCTTAGGGGCAGGGAGCACTGAAGCTTTCTTT. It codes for CASSLGAGSTEAFF.

The CDR3 is CASSPRTGTDTQYF. CDR3 DNA: TGCGCCAGCAGCCCTCGGACGGGCACAGATACGCAGTATTTT. The chain employs TRBV4-1 and TRBJ2-3; D is undetermined. The V gene's germline CDR1 is MGHRA and CDR2 YSYEKL. The CDR3 contains 14 residues. Trimming removed 4 bases from V and 1 base from J, with 9 bases in between.

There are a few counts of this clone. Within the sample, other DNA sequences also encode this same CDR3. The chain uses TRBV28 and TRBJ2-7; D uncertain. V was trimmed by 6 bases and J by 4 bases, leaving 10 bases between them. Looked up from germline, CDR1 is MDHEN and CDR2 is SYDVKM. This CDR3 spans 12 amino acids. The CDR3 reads CASSLTSYEQYF. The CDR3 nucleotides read TGTGCCAGCAGCCTTACATCATACGAGCAGTACTTC.

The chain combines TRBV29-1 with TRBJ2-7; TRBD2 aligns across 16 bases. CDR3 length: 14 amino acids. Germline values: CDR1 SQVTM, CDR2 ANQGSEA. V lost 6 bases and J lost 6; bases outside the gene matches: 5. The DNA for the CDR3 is TGCAGCGTGGGGACTAGCGGGAGGGCCCGCGAGCAGTACTTC. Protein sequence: CSVGTSGRAREQYF.

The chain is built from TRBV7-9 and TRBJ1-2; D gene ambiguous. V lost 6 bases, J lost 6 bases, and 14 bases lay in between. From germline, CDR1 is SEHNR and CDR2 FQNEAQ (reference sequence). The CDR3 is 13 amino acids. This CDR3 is CASRSTGYDGYTF. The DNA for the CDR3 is TGTGCCAGCAGATCCACGGGGTACGATGGCTACACCTTC.

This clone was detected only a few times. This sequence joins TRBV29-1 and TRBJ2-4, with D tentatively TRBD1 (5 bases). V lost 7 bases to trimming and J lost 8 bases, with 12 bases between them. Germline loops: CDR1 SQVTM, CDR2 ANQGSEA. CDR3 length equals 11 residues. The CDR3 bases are TGCAGCGGAGGACACGGTGACATTCAGTACTTC. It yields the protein CSGGHGDIQYF.

The CDR3 loop is CSVEGTGEGGYTF. In nucleotides, the CDR3 is TGCAGCGTTGAAGGGACAGGGGAAGGTGGCTACACCTTC. This chain connects TRBV29-1 to TRBJ1-2; 9 bases are shared with TRBD1. There are 13 residues in the CDR3. Germline CDR1 and CDR2: SQVTM and ANQGSEA. The V gene end was trimmed by 1 base and the J gene end by 7 bases; junction bases not matched to a gene: 4.

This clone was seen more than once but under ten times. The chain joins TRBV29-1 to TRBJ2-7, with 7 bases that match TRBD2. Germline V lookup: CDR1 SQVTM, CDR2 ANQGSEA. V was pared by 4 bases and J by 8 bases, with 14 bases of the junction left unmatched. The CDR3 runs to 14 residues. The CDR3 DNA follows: TGCAGCGTTGTGGAGCGGGGTCTGAATTTTCAGCAGTACTTC. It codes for CSVVERGLNFQQYF.

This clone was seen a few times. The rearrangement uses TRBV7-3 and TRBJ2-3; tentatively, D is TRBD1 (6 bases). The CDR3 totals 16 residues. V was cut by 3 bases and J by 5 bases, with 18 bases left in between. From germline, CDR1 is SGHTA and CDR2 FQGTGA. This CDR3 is CASSFELTGTKDTQYF. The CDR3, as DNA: TGTGCCAGCAGCTTCGAATTAACAGGGACGAAAGATACGCAGTATTTT. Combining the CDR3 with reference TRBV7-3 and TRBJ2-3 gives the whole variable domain GAGVSQTPSNKVTEKGKYVELRCDPISGHTALYWYRQSLGQGPEFLIYFQGTGAADDSGLPNDRFFAVRPEGSVSTLKIQRTERGDSAVYLCASSFELTGTKDTQYFGPGTRLTVL.

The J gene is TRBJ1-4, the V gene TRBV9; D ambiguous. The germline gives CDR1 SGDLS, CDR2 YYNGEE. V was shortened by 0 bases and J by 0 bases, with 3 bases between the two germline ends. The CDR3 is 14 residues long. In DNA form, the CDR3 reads TGTGCCAGCAGCGTAGATGCAACTAATGAAAAACTGTTTTTT. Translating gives CASSVDATNEKLFF.

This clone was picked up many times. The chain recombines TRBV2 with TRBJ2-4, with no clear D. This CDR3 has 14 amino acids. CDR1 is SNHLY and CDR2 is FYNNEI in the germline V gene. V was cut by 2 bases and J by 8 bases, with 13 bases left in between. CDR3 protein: CASSERGRGDIQYF. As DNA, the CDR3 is TGTGCCAGCAGTGAACGCGGTCGCGGAGACATTCAGTACTTC.

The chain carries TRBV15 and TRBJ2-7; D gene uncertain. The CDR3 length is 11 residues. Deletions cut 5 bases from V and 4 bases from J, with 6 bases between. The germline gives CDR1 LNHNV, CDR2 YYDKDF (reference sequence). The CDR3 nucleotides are TGTGCCACCAGCGCCGGTTACGAGCAGTACTTC. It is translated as CATSAGYEQYF.

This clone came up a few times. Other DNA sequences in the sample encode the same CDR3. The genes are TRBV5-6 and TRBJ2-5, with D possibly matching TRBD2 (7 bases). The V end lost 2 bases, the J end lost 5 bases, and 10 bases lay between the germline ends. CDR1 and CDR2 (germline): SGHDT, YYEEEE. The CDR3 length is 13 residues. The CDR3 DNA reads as TGTGCCAGCAGCTTTCGGGGGGCGGAGACCCAGTACTTC. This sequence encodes CASSFRGAETQYF.

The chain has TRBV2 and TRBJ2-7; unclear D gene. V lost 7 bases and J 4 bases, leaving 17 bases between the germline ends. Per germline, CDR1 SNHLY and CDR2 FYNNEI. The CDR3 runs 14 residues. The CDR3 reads CASTTFGSKYEQYF. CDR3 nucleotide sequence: TGTGCCAGCACGACCTTCGGGTCGAAGTACGAGCAGTACTTC.

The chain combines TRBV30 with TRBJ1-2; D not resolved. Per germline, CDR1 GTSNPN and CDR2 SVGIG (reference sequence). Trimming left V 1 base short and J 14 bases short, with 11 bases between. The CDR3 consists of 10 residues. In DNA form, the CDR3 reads TGTGCCTGGAGTGCTTCGGTGGGAACCTTC. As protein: CAWSASVGTF.

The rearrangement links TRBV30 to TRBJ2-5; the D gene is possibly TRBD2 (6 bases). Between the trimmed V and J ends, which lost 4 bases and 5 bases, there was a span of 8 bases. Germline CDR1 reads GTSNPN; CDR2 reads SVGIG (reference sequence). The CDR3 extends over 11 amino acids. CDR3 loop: CAWIGRETQYF. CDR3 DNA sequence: TGTGCCTGGATAGGGAGGGAGACCCAGTACTTC.

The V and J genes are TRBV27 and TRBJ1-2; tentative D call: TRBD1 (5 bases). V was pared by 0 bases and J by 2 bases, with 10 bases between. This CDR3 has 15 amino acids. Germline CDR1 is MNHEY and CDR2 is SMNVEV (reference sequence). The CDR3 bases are TGTGCCAGCAGTTTATCGGGCAGGGCGAACTATGGCTACACCTTC. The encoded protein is CASSLSGRANYGYTF.

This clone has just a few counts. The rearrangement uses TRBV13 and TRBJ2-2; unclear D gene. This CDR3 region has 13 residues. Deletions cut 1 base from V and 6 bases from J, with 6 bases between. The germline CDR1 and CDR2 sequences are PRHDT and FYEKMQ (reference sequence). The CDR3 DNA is TGTGCCAGCAGCTTAGACCTCCCCGGGGAGCTGTTTTTT. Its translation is CASSLDLPGELFF.

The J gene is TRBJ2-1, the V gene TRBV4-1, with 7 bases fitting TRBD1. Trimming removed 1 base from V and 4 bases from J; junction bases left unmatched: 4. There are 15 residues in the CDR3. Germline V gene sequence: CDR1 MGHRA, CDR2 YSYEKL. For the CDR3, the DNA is TGCGCCAGCAGCCAAGTTGACAGGGATTACAATGAGCAGTTCTTC. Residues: CASSQVDRDYNEQFF.

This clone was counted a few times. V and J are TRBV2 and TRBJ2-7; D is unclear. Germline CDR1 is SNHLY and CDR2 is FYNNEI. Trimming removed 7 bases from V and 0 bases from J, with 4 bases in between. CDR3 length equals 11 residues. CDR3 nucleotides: TGTGCCAGCACCAACTCCTACGAGCAGTACTTC. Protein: CASTNSYEQYF. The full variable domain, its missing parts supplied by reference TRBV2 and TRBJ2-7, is EPEVTQTPSHQVTQMGQEVILRCVPISNHLYFYWYRQILGQKVEFLVSFYNNEISEKSEIFDDQFSVERPDGSNFTLKIRSTKLEDSAMYFCASTNSYEQYFGPGTRLTVT.

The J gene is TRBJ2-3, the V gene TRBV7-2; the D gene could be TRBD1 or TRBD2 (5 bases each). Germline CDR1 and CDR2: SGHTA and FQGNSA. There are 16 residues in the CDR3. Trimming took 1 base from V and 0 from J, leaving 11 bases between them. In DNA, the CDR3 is TGTGCCAGCAGCTTAGGGGGGTCTACTAGCACAGATACGCAGTATTTT. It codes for CASSLGGSTSTDTQYF.

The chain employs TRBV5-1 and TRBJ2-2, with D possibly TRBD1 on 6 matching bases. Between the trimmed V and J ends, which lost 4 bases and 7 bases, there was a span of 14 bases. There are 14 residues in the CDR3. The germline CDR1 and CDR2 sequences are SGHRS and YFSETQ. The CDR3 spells CASSADRANGELFF. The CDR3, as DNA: TGCGCCAGCAGCGCGGACAGAGCGAACGGGGAGCTGTTTTTT.

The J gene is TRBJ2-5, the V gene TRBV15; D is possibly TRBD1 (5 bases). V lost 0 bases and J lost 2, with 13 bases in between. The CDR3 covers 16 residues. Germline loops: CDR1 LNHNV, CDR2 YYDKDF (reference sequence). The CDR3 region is CATSRDLEAGQETQYF. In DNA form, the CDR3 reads TGTGCCACCAGCAGAGATCTCGAGGCAGGGCAAGAGACCCAGTACTTC.

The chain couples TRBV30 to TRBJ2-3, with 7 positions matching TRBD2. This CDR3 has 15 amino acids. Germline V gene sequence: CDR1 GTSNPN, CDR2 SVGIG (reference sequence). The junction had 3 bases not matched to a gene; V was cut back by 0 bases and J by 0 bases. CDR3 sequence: CAWSVSTSSTDTQYF. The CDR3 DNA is TGTGCCTGGAGTGTTTCGACTAGCAGCACAGATACGCAGTATTTT.